This T cell receptor (beta chain) comes out of a study of read filtering for tumor transcriptome and immune sequencing (dated by TCRdb to the early 2020s). Broadly, across the study: The cohort was composed of about 16 male and 13 to 15 female patients, with a mean age of about 65 years and an age range of about 40 to 90. By revised international staging, fewer than ten patients were R-ISS I, some 17 were R-ISS II and 6 or 7 were R-ISS III. Whole-transcriptome libraries were prepared with the TruSeq RNA Access Library Prep Kit after DNase treatment. Per sample, about 4.05 to 10.27 million TCR-region mapped reads were obtained with IR-seq, compared with only roughly 80 to 1,300 with RNA-seq. TCR repertoires obtained by targeted immune repertoire sequencing and by bulk whole-transcriptome sequencing performed on the same bone marrow samples were compared. As a main aim, a read-filtering strategy for immune repertoire data was addressed, with the specific question being whether clonotypes supported by a single read should be removed.

In the case of this clonotype: What antigen it recognizes has not been identified. This CDR3 fails to terminate in the conserved phenylalanine or tryptophan, so it likely reflects a read error.

Bone marrow was sampled from every patient at the time of active disease. Ficoll-Hypaque density gradient centrifugation was used to isolate bone marrow mononuclear cells. Myeloma plasma cells were removed and CD138-negative cells were obtained by negative selection following labeling with CD138 magnetic microbeads on a MACS separator. Purity of the isolated cells was checked by flow cytometry on an Attune NxT using CD138 antibodies. Total RNA was extracted with TRIzol reagent and quantified with a NanoDrop spectrophotometer. Paired RNA-seq and IR-seq were performed on each patient's CD138-negative bone marrow sample. TCR libraries were built from roughly 400 ng RNA with the Immunoverse kit, using molecular barcoded adaptors covering alpha/delta and beta/gamma chains. The same RNA used for transcriptome sequencing was used for TCR library preparation. Sequencing of TCR libraries was carried out on an Illumina HiSeq 4000 with 2 x 150 cycles. As for how the authors treated the data: TCR reads were aligned to human V, D, J and C references and assembled into CDR3 clonotypes with MiXCR, including quality filtering and error correction. The tcR package in R was used to analyze clonotype counts and gene usage diversity. For inspection of raw mapping reads, RNA-seq reads were mapped by STAR aligner version 2.5.3a onto GRCh37 of the human genome. To test how sequencing depth affects detected clonotypes, IR-seq fastq files were randomly downsampled with Seqtk 1.3. TCRdb handled the public reads itself, with Q25 trimming in fastp and clone calling in MiXCR, and kept productive beta chains. Every distinct CDR3 protein forms one entry, paired with its most common genes and DNA. In this record, the V and J calls reflect TCRdb's handling and not the investigators' own analysis. Present in this sample are about 90,000 distinct CDR3 sequences, around an eighth of which were seen just once. The ten most abundant clones make up about 15% of the sample.

With termini counted, the CDR3 has 12 amino acids. Just the 36-base CDR3 DNA is kept, in frame starting at base 1. V sheds 4 bases and J sheds 1 base, leaving 8 bases between their ends. From a lookup of the germline V gene, CDR1 and CDR2 are SQVTM and ANQGSEA. Broad study findings and their caveats: When single-read clonotypes were removed, the proportions of shared clonotypes in IR-seq and RNA-seq correlated more strongly. IR-seq captured clonotypes at much higher depth and more reliably than RNA-seq, and smaller IR-seq throughput sufficed to identify most shared clonotypes. Rather than purified T cells, the sorted CD138-negative fraction was a mixed bone marrow immune population. In IR-seq, 80% to 85% of clonotypes but roughly 4% of total reads were represented by single-read clonotypes, whereas in RNA-seq, around 75% of clonotypes and about 40% of reads were represented by single-read clonotypes.

The chain was built from TRBV29-1 and TRBJ2-7; no confident D gene assignment can be made. Sample: a population of CD138-negative cells sorted from bone marrow. The label giving this sample's cell subset or site can be read as: bone marrow mononuclear cells depleted of CD138+ plasma/myeloma cells by negative magnetic selection. The receptor was derived from a donor over 35 with multiple myeloma. The base sequence is TGCAGCGTTGTGGGATCGTCCTACGAGCAGTACCTC. This is translated as CSVVGSSYEQYL.